This TCR beta chain was recorded in a study of cytomegalovirus exposure and HLA in healthy donors. Study at large: A prior analysis found 117 million unique TCR beta sequences from 170 million or so T cells. From donors who were HLA-typed, an early data release held 81 million or so unique TCRs.

In the PCR, 60 Vbeta and 13 Jbeta primers were used. The table came from immunoSEQ multiplex PCR; TCRdb's copy has only in-frame clones and leaves some out. The sample contains about 110,000 clones, about 70% of which appear only once. The clonotype was recovered from a man aged 45-60 years in good health and CMV-seropositive. Sequenced material: PBMCs.

The CDR3 DNA sequence: TGTGCCAGCAGCGGAGGCCCTAGCAATCAGCCCCAGCATTTT. The encoded protein is CASSGGPSNQPQHF. The rearrangement uses TRBV7-9 and TRBJ1-5; the D is unclear. Germline lookup yields CDR1 SEHNR and CDR2 FQNEAQ (reference sequence). The V end lost 5 bases, the J end lost 0 bases, and 8 bases lay between the germline ends. This CDR3 has 14 residues.